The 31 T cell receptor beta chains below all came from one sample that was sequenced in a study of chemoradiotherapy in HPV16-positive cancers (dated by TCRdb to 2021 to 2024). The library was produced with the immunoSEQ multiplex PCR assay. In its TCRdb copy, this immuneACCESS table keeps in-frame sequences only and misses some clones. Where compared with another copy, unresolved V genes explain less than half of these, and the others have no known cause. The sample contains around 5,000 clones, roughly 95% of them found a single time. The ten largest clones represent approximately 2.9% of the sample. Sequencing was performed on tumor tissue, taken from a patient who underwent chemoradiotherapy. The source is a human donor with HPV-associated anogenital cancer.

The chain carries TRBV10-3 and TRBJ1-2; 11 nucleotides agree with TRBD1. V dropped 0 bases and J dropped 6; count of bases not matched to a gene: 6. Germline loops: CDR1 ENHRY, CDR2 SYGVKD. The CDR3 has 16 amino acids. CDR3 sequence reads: CAISESDRGRSHGYTF. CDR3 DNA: TGTGCCATCAGTGAGTCGGACAGGGGGCGATCTCATGGCTACACCTTC.

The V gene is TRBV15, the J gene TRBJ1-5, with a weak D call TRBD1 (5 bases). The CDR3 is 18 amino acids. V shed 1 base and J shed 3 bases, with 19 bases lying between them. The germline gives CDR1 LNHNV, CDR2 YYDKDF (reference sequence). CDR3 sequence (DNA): TGTGCCACCAGCAGAGTGGGGGGGGGACGAACCTTCAATCAGCCCCAGCATTTT. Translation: CATSRVGGGRTFNQPQHF.

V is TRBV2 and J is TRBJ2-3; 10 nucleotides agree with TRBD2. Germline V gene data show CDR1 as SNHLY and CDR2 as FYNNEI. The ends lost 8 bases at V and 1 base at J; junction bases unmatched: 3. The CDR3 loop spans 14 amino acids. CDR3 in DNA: TGTGCCAGCGGTGGACTAGCGGGCACAGATACGCAGTATTTT. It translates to CASGGLAGTDTQYF.

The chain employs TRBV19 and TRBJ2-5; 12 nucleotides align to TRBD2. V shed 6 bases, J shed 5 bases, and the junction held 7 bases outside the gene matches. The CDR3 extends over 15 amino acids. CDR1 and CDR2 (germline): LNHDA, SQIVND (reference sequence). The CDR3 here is CASRRLAGEWETQYF. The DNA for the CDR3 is TGTGCCAGTAGACGACTAGCGGGAGAGTGGGAGACCCAGTACTTC.

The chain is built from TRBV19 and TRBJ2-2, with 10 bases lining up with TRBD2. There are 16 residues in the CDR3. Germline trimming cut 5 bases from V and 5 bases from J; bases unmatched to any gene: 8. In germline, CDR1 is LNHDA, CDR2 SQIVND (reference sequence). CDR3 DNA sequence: TGTGCCAGTAGTCGAACTAGCGGGGTCTTGACCGGGGAGCTGTTTTTT. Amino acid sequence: CASSRTSGVLTGELFF. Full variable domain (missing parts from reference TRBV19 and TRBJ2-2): DGGITQSPKYLFRKEGQNVTLSCEQNLNHDAMYWYRQDPGQGLRLIYYSQIVNDFQKGDIAEGYSVSREKKESFPLTVTSAQKNPTAFYLCASSRTSGVLTGELFFGEGSRLTVL.

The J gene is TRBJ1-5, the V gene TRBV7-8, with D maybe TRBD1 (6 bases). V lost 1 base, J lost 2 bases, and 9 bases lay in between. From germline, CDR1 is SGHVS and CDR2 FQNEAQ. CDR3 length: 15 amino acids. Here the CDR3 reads CASSLEWGRNQPQHF. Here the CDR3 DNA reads TGTGCCAGCAGCTTAGAGTGGGGGCGCAATCAGCCCCAGCATTTT. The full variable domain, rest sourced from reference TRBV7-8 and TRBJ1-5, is GAGVSQSPRYKVAKRGQDVALRCDPISGHVSLFWYQQALGQGPEFLTYFQNEAQLDKSGLPSDRFFAERPEGSVSTLKIQRTQQEDSAVYLCASSLEWGRNQPQHFGDGTRLSIL.

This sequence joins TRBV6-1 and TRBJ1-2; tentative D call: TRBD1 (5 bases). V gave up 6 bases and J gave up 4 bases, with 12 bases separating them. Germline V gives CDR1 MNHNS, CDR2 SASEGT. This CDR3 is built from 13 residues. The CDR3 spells CASSLSGFYGYTF. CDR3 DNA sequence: TGTGCCAGCAGCCTATCAGGGTTCTATGGCTACACCTTC.

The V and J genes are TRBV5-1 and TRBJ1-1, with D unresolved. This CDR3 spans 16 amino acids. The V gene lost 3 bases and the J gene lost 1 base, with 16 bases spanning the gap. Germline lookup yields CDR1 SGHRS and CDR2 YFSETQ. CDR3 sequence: CASSSAVITANTEAFF. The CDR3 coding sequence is TGCGCCAGCAGCTCAGCCGTTATTACAGCGAACACTGAAGCTTTCTTT.

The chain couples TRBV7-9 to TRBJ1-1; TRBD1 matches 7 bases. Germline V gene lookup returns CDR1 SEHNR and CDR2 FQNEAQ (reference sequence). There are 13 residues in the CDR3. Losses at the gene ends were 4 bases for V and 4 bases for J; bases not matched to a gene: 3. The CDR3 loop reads CASSSTGATEAFF. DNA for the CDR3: TGTGCCAGCAGCTCAACAGGGGCCACTGAAGCTTTCTTT.

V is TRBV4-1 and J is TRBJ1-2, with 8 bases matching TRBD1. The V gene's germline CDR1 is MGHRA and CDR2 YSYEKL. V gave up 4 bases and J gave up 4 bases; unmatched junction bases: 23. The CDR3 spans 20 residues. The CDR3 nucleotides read TGCGCCAGCAGCCGATCGGTCGTCCAGGGGGCAGAGAGACGTGGCTATGGCTACACCTTC. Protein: CASSRSVVQGAERRGYGYTF.

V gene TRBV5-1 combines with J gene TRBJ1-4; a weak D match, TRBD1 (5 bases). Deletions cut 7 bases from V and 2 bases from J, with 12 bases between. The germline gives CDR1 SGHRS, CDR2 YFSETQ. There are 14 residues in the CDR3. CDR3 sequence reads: CASGGGSTNEKLFF. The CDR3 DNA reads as TGCGCCAGCGGGGGAGGATCGACTAATGAAAAACTGTTTTTT.

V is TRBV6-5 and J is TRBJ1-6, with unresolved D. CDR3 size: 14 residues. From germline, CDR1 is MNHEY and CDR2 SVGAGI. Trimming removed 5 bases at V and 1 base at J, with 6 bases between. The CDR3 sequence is CASSLGSYNSPLHF. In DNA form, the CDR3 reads TGTGCCAGCAGTCTGGGGTCCTATAATTCACCCCTCCACTTT.

The CDR3 bases are TGTGCCAGCAGTGCCCCGACAGGCCCGAACACCGGGGAGCTGTTTTTT. Its translation is CASSAPTGPNTGELFF. This chain uses TRBV2 with TRBJ2-2; D is perhaps TRBD1 (6 bases). In germline, CDR1 is SNHLY, CDR2 FYNNEI. Trimming took 4 bases from V and 0 from J, leaving 12 bases between them. The CDR3 contains 16 residues.

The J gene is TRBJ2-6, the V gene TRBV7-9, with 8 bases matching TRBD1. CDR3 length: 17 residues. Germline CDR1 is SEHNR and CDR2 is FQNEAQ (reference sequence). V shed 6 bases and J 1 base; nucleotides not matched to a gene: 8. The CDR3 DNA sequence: TGTGCCAGCAGTCGCAGGACAGGGTCGTCTGGGGCCAACGTCCTGACTTTC. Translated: CASSRRTGSSGANVLTF.

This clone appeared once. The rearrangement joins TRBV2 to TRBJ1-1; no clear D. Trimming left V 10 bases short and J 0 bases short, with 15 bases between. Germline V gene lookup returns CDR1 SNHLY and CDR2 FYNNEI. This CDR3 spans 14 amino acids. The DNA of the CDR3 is TGTGCCACCAACGGAAGGGCGTTGAACACTGAAGCTTTCTTT. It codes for CATNGRALNTEAFF.

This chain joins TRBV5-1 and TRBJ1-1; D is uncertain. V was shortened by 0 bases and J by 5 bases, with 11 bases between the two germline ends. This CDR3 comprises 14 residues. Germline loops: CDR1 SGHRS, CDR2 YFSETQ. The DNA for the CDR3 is TGCGCCAGCAGCTTGGCAGTCCCCCCAACTGAAGCTTTCTTT. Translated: CASSLAVPPTEAFF.

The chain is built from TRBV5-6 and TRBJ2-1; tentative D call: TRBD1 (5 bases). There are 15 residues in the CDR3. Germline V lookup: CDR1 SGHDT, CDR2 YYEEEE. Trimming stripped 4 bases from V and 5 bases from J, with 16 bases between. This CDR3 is CASSPRWGSHNEQFF. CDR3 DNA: TGTGCCAGCAGCCCACGGTGGGGCAGCCACAATGAGCAGTTCTTC.

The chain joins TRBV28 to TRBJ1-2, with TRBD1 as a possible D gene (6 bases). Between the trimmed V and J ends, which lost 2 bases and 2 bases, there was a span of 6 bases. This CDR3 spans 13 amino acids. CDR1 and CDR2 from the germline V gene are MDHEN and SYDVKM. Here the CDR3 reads CASSLGQNYGYTF. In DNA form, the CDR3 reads TGTGCCAGCAGTTTAGGACAGAACTATGGCTACACCTTC.

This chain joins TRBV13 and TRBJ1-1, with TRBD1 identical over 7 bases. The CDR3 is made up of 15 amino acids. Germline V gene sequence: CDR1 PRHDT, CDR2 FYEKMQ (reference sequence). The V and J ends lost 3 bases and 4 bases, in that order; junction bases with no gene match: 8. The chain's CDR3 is CASSFIKGAGTEAFF. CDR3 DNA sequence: TGTGCCAGCAGCTTTATTAAGGGGGCTGGCACTGAAGCTTTCTTT. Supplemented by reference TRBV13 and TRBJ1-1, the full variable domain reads AAGVIQSPRHLIKEKRETATLKCYPIPRHDTVYWYQQGPGQDPQFLISFYEKMQSDKGSIPDRFSAQQFSDYHSELNMSSLELGDSALYFCASSFIKGAGTEAFFGQGTRLTVV.

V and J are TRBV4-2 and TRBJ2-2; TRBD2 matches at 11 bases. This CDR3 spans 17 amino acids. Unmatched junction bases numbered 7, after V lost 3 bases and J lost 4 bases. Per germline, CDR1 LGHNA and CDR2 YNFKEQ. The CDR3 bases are TGTGCCAGCAGCCACGGAACTAGCGGGAGCCCCACCGGGGAGCTGTTTTTT. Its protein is CASSHGTSGSPTGELFF.

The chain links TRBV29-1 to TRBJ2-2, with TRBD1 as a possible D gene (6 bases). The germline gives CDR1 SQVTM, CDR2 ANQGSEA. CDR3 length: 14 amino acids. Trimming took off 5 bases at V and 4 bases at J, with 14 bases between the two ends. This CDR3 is CSVSRGEGTGELFF. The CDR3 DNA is TGCAGCGTTAGCAGGGGCGAAGGCACCGGGGAGCTGTTTTTT.

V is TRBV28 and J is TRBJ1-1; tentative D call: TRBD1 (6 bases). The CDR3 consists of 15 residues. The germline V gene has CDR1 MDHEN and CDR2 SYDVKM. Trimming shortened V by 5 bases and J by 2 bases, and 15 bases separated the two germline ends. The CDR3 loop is CASSITGTRNTEAFF. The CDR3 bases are TGTGCCAGCAGTATAACCGGGACACGCAACACTGAAGCTTTCTTT.

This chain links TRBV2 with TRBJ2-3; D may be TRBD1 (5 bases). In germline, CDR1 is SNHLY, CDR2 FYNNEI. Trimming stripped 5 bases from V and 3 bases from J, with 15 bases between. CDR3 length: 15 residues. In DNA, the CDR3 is TGTGCCAGCAGTAAGACGAAGGGGAAAACAGATACGCAGTATTTT. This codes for CASSKTKGKTDTQYF. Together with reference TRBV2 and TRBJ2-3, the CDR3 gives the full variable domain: EPEVTQTPSHQVTQMGQEVILRCVPISNHLYFYWYRQILGQKVEFLVSFYNNEISEKSEIFDDQFSVERPDGSNFTLKIRSTKLEDSAMYFCASSKTKGKTDTQYFGPGTRLTVL.

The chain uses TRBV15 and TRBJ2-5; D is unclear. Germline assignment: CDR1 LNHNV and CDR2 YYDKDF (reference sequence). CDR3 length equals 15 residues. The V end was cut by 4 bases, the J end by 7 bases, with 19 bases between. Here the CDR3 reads CATSTYSTRFLTQYF. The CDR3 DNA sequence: TGTGCCACCAGCACCTACTCGACCAGGTTCCTGACCCAGTACTTC.

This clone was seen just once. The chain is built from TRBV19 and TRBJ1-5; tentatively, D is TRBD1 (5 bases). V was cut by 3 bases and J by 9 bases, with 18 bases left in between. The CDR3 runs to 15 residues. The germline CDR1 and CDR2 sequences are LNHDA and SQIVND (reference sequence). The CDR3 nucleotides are TGTGCCAGTAGTATCGACGGGACCTACCGTAGGCCCCAGCATTTT. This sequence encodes CASSIDGTYRRPQHF.

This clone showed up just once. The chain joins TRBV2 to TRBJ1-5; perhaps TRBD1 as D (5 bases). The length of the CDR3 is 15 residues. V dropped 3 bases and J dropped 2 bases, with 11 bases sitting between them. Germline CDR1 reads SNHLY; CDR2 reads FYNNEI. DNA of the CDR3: TGTGCCAGCAGTGATCGGGGGATTGGCAATCAGCCCCAGCATTTT. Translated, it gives CASSDRGIGNQPQHF.

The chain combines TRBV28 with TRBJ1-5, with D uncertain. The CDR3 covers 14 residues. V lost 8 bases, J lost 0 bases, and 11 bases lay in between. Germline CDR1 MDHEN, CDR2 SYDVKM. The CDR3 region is CASSDYYSNQPQHF. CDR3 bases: TGTGCCAGCTCAGATTACTATAGCAATCAGCCCCAGCATTTT.

The DNA of the CDR3 is TGTGCCAGCAGTGAATCCGGCGGGTATGGAAACACCATATATTTT. Translating gives CASSESGGYGNTIYF. J is TRBJ1-3 and V is TRBV6-1; D gene uncertain. V was clipped by 2 bases and J by 3 bases, with 11 bases between them. Germline CDR1 reads MNHNS; CDR2 reads SASEGT. This CDR3 has 15 residues.

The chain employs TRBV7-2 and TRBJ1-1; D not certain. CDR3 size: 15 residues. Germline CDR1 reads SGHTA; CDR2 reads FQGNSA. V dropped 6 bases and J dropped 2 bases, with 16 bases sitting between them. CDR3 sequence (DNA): TGTGCCAGCAGATCAGATGGGATTCATAACACTGAAGCTTTCTTT. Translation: CASRSDGIHNTEAFF.

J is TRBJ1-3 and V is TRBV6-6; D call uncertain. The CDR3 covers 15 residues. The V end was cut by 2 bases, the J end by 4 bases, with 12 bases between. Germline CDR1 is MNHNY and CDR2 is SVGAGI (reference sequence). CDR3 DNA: TGTGCCAGCAGTTACACCGGGAGAGAGGGAAACACCATATATTTT. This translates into CASSYTGREGNTIYF.

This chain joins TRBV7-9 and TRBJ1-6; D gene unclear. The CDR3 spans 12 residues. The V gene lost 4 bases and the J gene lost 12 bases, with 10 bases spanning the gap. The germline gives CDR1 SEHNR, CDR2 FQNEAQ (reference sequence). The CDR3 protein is CASSSVRGPLHF. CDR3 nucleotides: TGTGCCAGCAGCTCCGTGAGAGGACCCCTCCACTTT.